These T cell receptor beta chains were read from a single sample in a study of tumor and adjacent non-tumor tissue in lung cancer. One entry per CDR3 protein results from TCRdb running MiXCR on the multiplex PCR reads. The repertoire has 90,000 to 110,000 distinct CDR3 sequences, about 65% of them found once; the top ten carry under 20%. Sequencing was performed on distant non-tumor lung tissue. The receptors come from a man in his sixties with non-small cell lung cancer. CDR3s include the opening cysteine and the closing phenylalanine or tryptophan. Fields, in order: clone size, D gene, CDR3 length, V gene, J gene, CDR3 protein, CDR3 DNA. A D gene is named only where the DNA matches it firmly. A row's size may be missing; if present it is once, few, many or a size class.

clone_size: -
d_call: -
cdr3_length: 13
v_call: TRBV11-2
j_call: TRBJ2-3
cdr3_aa: CAKSFESGDTQYF
cdr3_nt: TGTGCCAAAAGCTTTGAGTCTGGAGATACGCAGTATTTT

clone_size: -
d_call: -
cdr3_length: 16
v_call: TRBV6-5
j_call: TRBJ2-2
cdr3_aa: CTSRVSGPGDTGELLF
cdr3_nt: TGTACCAGTAGAGTTTCCGGACCGGGCGACACCGGGGAGCTGTTATTT

clone_size: many
d_call: TRBD1
cdr3_length: 15
v_call: TRBV12-3/TRBV12-4
j_call: TRBJ2-3
cdr3_aa: CASSFTGESTDTQYF
cdr3_nt: TGTGCCAGCAGTTTTACAGGGGAATCCACAGATACGCAGTATTTT

clone_size: -
d_call: -
cdr3_length: 15
v_call: TRBV6-1
j_call: TRBJ2-2
cdr3_aa: CASTGTASNTRELFF
cdr3_nt: TGTGCCAGCACAGGCACAGCATCGAACACCCGGGAGCTGTTTTTT

clone_size: -
d_call: -
cdr3_length: 15
v_call: TRBV12-3/TRBV12-4
j_call: TRBJ2-1
cdr3_aa: CASSLLGMDANEQSF
cdr3_nt: TGTGCCAGCAGTTTGTTGGGCATGGATGCCAATGAGCAGTCCTTC

clone_size: -
d_call: TRBD2
cdr3_length: 14
v_call: TRBV6-6
j_call: TRBJ2-1
cdr3_aa: CARFLAGTYNEHFF
cdr3_nt: TGTGCCAGATTCCTAGCGGGGACCTACAATGAGCATTTCTTC

clone_size: many
d_call: TRBD2
cdr3_length: 16
v_call: TRBV10-3
j_call: TRBJ2-1
cdr3_aa: CAISDTTSGAYNEQFF
cdr3_nt: TGTGCCATCAGTGACACGACTAGCGGGGCCTACAATGAGCAGTTCTTC

clone_size: many
d_call: -
cdr3_length: 15
v_call: TRBV7-8
j_call: TRBJ1-2
cdr3_aa: CASSPSSGGNYGYTF
cdr3_nt: TGTGCCAGCAGCCCATCTTCTGGGGGGAACTATGGCTACACCTTC

clone_size: -
d_call: -
cdr3_length: 12
v_call: TRBV11-2
j_call: TRBJ2-7
cdr3_aa: CVSNSGLHEQYF
cdr3_nt: TGTGTCAGCAACTCAGGACTGCACGAGCAGTACTTC

clone_size: -
d_call: -
cdr3_length: 16
v_call: TRBV5-4
j_call: TRBJ2-2
cdr3_aa: CASSFHRPTNIGELFF
cdr3_nt: TGTGCCAGCAGCTTTCACAGACCGACGAACATCGGGGAGCTGTTTTTT

clone_size: once
d_call: -
cdr3_length: 14
v_call: TRBV7-2
j_call: TRBJ1-2
cdr3_aa: CPNSLGEEYYGYTF
cdr3_nt: TGTCCCAACAGCCTCGGCGAGGAGTACTATGGCTACACCTTC

clone_size: many
d_call: TRBD1
cdr3_length: 16
v_call: TRBV4-3
j_call: TRBJ2-2
cdr3_aa: CASSHQQGAGTGELFF
cdr3_nt: TGCGCCAGCAGCCACCAACAGGGGGCGGGCACCGGGGAGCTGTTTTTT

clone_size: -
d_call: TRBD2
cdr3_length: 14
v_call: TRBV12-3/TRBV12-4
j_call: TRBJ2-7
cdr3_aa: CASGSLSIAGEQYF
cdr3_nt: TGTGCCAGCGGATCCCTTTCCATAGCGGGGGAGCAGTACTTC

clone_size: -
d_call: -
cdr3_length: 11
v_call: TRBV6-2/TRBV6-3
j_call: TRBJ1-1
cdr3_aa: CAISTGVEAFF
cdr3_nt: TGTGCCATCAGCACTGGGGTTGAAGCTTTCTTT

clone_size: -
d_call: TRBD1
cdr3_length: 14
v_call: TRBV12-3/TRBV12-4
j_call: TRBJ2-5
cdr3_aa: CASSFRQGAGSQYF
cdr3_nt: TGTGCCAGCAGTTTTCGACAGGGGGCAGGGAGCCAGTACTTC

clone_size: -
d_call: TRBD1
cdr3_length: 13
v_call: TRBV6-6
j_call: TRBJ2-2
cdr3_aa: CASSLTGGWELFF
cdr3_nt: TGTGCCAGCAGCCTAACAGGGGGGTGGGAGCTGTTTTTT

clone_size: -
d_call: TRBD1
cdr3_length: 12
v_call: TRBV6-7
j_call: TRBJ1-2
cdr3_aa: CASSYSKGGAPF
cdr3_nt: TGTGCCAGCAGTTACTCGAAAGGGGGCGCACCCTTC

clone_size: many
d_call: -
cdr3_length: 16
v_call: TRBV5-6
j_call: TRBJ1-2
cdr3_aa: CASSLGQVGANYGYTF
cdr3_nt: TGTGCCAGCAGCTTGGGACAGGTTGGAGCTAACTATGGCTACACCTTC

clone_size: many
d_call: TRBD2
cdr3_length: 16
v_call: TRBV6-1
j_call: TRBJ2-2
cdr3_aa: CASRSVAGVNTGELFF
cdr3_nt: TGTGCCAGCAGGTCGGTGGCGGGGGTTAACACCGGGGAGCTGTTTTTT

clone_size: many
d_call: -
cdr3_length: 15
v_call: TRBV5-4
j_call: TRBJ2-5
cdr3_aa: CASSLAETVQETQYF
cdr3_nt: TGTGCCAGCAGCTTGGCAGAGACAGTACAAGAGACCCAGTACTTC

clone_size: few
d_call: TRBD1
cdr3_length: 17
v_call: TRBV4-1
j_call: TRBJ2-7
cdr3_aa: CASSQDHWDSPSYEQYF
cdr3_nt: TGCGCCAGCAGCCAAGATCACTGGGACAGCCCGTCCTACGAGCAGTACTTC

clone_size: -
d_call: -
cdr3_length: 13
v_call: TRBV7-9
j_call: TRBJ2-3
cdr3_aa: CTSSLDSDDTQYF
cdr3_nt: TGTACCAGCAGCTTAGATTCAGACGATACGCAGTATTTT

clone_size: -
d_call: -
cdr3_length: 15
v_call: TRBV4-3
j_call: TRBJ2-7
cdr3_aa: CASSQEVQISYEQYF
cdr3_nt: TGCGCCAGCAGCCAAGAGGTTCAGATATCCTACGAGCAGTACTTC

clone_size: -
d_call: TRBD1
cdr3_length: 16
v_call: TRBV7-2
j_call: TRBJ2-1
cdr3_aa: CACSSAGGRSYNEQFF
cdr3_nt: TGTGCCTGCAGCTCAGCAGGGGGCAGGTCCTACAATGAGCAGTTCTTC

clone_size: -
d_call: -
cdr3_length: 16
v_call: TRBV2
j_call: TRBJ2-2
cdr3_aa: CASTWRAGPNTVELFF
cdr3_nt: TGTGCCAGCACCTGGAGGGCGGGACCGAACACCGTGGAGCTATTTTTT

clone_size: -
d_call: TRBD1
cdr3_length: 13
v_call: TRBV29-1
j_call: TRBJ1-2
cdr3_aa: CSVRDRGNCDYTF
cdr3_nt: TGCAGCGTCCGGGACAGGGGTAACTGTGACTACACCTTC